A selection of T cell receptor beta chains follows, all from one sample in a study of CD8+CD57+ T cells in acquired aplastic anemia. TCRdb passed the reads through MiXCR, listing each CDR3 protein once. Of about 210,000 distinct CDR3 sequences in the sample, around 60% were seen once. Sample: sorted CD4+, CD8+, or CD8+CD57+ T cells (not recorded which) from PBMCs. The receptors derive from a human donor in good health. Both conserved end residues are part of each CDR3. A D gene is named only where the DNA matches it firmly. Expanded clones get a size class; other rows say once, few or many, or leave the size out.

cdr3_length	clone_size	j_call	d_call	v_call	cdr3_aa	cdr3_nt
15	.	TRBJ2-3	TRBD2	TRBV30	CAWSVQGRGADTQYF	TGTGCCTGGAGTGTACAAGGGCGGGGGGCAGATACGCAGTATTTT
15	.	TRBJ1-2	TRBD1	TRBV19	CASSRGQEPGYGYTF	TGTGCCAGTAGTCGCGGACAGGAACCAGGCTATGGCTACACCTTC
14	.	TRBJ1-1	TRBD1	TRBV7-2	CASSSDRGYTEAFF	TGTGCCAGCAGCTCGGACAGGGGATACACTGAAGCTTTCTTT
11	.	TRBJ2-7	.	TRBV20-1	CSAFRDSGQYF	TGCAGTGCTTTCAGGGATTCCGGGCAGTACTTC
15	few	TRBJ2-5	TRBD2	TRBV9	CASSGVAGDGETQYF	TGTGCCAGCAGCGGGGTGGCGGGAGATGGGGAGACCCAGTACTTC
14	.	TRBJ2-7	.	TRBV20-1	CSARGIGSYYEQYF	TGCAGTGCTAGAGGCATTGGGAGCTACTACGAGCAGTACTTC
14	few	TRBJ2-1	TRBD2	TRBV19	CASSMGGDGNEQFF	TGTGCCAGTAGTATGGGGGGGGATGGCAATGAGCAGTTCTTC
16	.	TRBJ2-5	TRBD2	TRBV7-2	CASSPTGLAGVETQYF	TGTGCCAGCAGCCCAACGGGACTAGCGGGAGTTGAGACCCAGTACTTC
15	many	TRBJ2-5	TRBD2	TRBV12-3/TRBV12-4	CASSLVAGNQETQYF	TGTGCCAGCAGTTTGGTAGCGGGAAACCAAGAGACCCAGTACTTC
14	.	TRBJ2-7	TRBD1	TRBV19	CASSKGQVSYEQYF	TGTGCCAGTAGTAAGGGACAGGTGAGCTACGAGCAGTACTTC
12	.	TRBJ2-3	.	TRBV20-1	CSAKRGTDTQYF	TGCAGTGCTAAGCGCGGCACAGATACGCAGTATTTT
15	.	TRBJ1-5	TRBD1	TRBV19	CASSGGGGLNQPQHF	TGTGCCAGTAGTGGTGGAGGGGGCCTAAATCAGCCCCAGCATTTT
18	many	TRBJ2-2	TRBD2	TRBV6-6	CASSYSASGRALPGELFF	TGTGCCAGCAGTTACTCCGCTAGCGGGAGGGCCCTCCCCGGGGAGCTGTTTTTT
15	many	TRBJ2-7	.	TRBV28	CASSLSQGTPYEQYF	TGTGCCAGCAGTTTAAGTCAGGGAACCCCCTACGAGCAGTACTTC
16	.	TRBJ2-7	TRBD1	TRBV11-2	CASSYRSGTEVYEQYF	TGTGCCAGCAGCTACCGATCCGGGACAGAGGTCTACGAGCAGTACTTC
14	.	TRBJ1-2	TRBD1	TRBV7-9	CASSFLDRGGGYTF	TGTGCCAGCAGCTTCCTGGACAGGGGTGGAGGCTACACCTTC
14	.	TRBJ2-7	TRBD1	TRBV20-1	CSARGTGDIYEQYF	TGCAGTGCTAGGGGGACAGGGGATATCTACGAGCAGTACTTC
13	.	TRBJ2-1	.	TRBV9	CASSVEIYNEQFF	TGTGCCAGCAGCGTTGAAATCTACAATGAGCAGTTCTTC
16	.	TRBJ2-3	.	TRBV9	CASSVSSGRGRDTQYF	TGTGCCAGCAGCGTATCATCCGGTAGGGGACGGGATACGCAGTATTTT
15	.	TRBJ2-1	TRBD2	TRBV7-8	CASSLTGGPSDEQFF	TGTGCCAGCAGCTTGACGGGAGGGCCGTCCGATGAGCAGTTCTTC
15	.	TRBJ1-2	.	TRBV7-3	CASSPSGAGGYGYTF	TGTGCCAGCAGCCCAAGTGGGGCCGGGGGCTATGGCTACACCTTC
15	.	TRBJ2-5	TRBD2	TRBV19	CASSIAGGPSETQYF	TGTGCCAGTAGTATCGCGGGAGGGCCTAGCGAGACCCAGTACTTC
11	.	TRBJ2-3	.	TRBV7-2	CASSQPDTQYF	TGTGCCAGCAGCCAGCCGGATACGCAGTATTTT
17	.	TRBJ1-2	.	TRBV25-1	CASSEPGATWLGYGYTF	TGTGCCAGCAGTGAACCAGGAGCCACTTGGTTGGGGTATGGCTACACCTTC
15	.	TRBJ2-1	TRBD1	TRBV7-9	CASSLAGTGTHEQFF	TGTGCCAGCAGCTTAGCCGGGACAGGGACCCATGAGCAGTTCTTC
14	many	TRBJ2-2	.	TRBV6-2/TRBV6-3	CASSYDGGSGELFF	TGTGCCAGCAGTTACGACGGGGGTTCCGGGGAGCTGTTTTTT
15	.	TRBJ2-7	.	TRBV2	CASSLLGDPTYEQYF	TGTGCCAGCAGTTTATTAGGGGACCCAACCTACGAGCAGTACTTC
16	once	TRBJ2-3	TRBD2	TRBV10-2	CASSDAGTSGYYEQYF	TGCGCCAGCAGTGATGCCGGGACTAGCGGGTACTATGAGCAGTATTTT
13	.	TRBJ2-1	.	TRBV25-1	CASSLATYSEQLF	TGTGCCAGCAGTTTGGCGACCTACAGTGAGCAGCTCTTC
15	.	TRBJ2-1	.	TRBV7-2	CASSTIRAYSYEQFF	TGTGCCAGCAGCACAATTAGGGCGTACTCCTACGAGCAGTTCTTC
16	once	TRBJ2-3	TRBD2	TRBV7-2	CASSRLLAGIANTQYF	TGCGCCAGCAGCCGCCTACTAGCGGGAATTGCGAATACGCAGTATTTT
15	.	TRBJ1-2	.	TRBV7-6	CASSPAAGGAAGYTF	TGTGCCAGCAGCCCCGCCGCGGGGGGGGCAGCTGGCTACACCTTC
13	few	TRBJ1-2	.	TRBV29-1	CSVEMGDGYGYTF	TGCAGCGTTGAGATGGGGGACGGCTATGGCTACACCTTC
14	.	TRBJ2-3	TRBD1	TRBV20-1	CSAMDRGVIYTQYF	TGCAGTGCGATGGACAGGGGTGTGATCTATACGCAGTATTTT
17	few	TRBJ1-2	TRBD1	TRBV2	CASTRPDGTGVNYGYTF	TGTGCCAGCACTCGACCGGACGGGACAGGAGTTAACTATGGCTACACCTTC
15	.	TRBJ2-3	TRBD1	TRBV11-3	CASSLGTGGADTQYF	TGTGCCAGCAGCTTAGGGACAGGGGGAGCAGATACGCAGTATTTT
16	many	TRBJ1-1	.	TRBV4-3	CASSHGWRGGNTEAFF	TGCGCCAGCAGCCATGGTTGGAGAGGCGGGAACACTGAAGCTTTCTTT
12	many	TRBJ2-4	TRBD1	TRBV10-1	CASSESVTGEYF	TGCGCCAGCAGTGAGTCGGTGACAGGGGAGTACTTC
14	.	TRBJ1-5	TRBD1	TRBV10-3	CAISGGQSNQPQHF	TGTGCCATCAGTGGGGGACAGAGCAATCAGCCCCAGCATTTT
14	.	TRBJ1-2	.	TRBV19	CASRDSGGGYGYTF	TGTGCCAGTAGGGATTCCGGGGGTGGATATGGCTACACCTTC
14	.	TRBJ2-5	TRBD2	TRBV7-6	CASTAGGQRETQYF	TGTGCCAGCACGGCGGGGGGGCAGAGAGAGACCCAGTACTTC
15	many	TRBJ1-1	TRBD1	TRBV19	CASEVRQGRGAEAFF	TGTGCCAGTGAGGTCCGACAGGGGAGGGGCGCTGAAGCTTTCTTT
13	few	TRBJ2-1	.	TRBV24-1	CATSDHSFNEQFF	TGTGCCACCAGTGATCACAGTTTTAATGAGCAGTTCTTC
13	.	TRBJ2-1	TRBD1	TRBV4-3	CASGDSYYNEQFF	TGCGCCAGCGGGGACAGCTACTACAATGAGCAGTTCTTC
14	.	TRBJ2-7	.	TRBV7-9	CANSLGGDNYEQYF	TGTGCCAACAGCCTAGGGGGAGATAACTACGAGCAGTACTTC
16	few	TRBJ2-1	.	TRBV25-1	CASSVVRAVVYNEQFF	TGTGCCAGCAGTGTAGTCAGGGCAGTTGTCTACAATGAGCAGTTCTTC
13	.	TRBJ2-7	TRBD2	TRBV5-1	CASSLGPGGEQYF	TGCGCCAGCAGCTTGGGCCCGGGAGGGGAGCAGTACTTC
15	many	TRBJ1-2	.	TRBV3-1	CASSWGMDGNYGYTF	TGTGCCAGCAGCTGGGGGATGGACGGAAACTATGGCTACACCTTC
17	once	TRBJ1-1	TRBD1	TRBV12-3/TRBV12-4	CASSLVRAGGPNTEAFF	TGTGCCAGCAGTTTAGTACGGGCAGGGGGCCCGAACACTGAAGCTTTCTTT
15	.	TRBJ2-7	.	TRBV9	CASSASPTGYYEQYF	TGTGCCAGCAGCGCCTCCCCGACGGGATACTACGAGCAGTACTTC
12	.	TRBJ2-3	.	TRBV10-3	CASRPYTDTQYF	TGTGCCAGCAGGCCTTATACAGATACGCAGTATTTT
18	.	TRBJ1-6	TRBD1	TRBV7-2	CASSQRTGVSSYNSPLHF	TGTGCCAGCAGCCAAAGGACAGGGGTGAGCTCCTATAATTCACCCCTCCACTTT
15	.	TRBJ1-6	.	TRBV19	CASRSGTNYNSPLHF	TGTGCCAGCCGAAGTGGCACCAACTATAATTCACCCCTCCACTTT
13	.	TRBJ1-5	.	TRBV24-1	CATSALKDQPQHF	TGTGCCACCAGTGCCCTAAAGGATCAGCCCCAGCATTTT
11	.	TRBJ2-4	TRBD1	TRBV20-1	CSGQGQNIQYF	TGCAGTGGACAGGGCCAAAACATTCAGTACTTC